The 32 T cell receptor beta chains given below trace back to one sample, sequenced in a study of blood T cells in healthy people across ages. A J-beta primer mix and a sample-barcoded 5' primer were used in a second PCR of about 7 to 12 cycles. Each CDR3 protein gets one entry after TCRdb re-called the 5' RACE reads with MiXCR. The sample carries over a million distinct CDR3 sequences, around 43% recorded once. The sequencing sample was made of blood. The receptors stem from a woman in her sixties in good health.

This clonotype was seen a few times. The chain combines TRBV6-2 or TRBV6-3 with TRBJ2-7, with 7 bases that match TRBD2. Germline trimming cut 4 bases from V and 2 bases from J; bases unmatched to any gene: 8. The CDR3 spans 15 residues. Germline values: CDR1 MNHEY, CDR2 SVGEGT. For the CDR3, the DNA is TGTGCCAGCAGTTCTGTGCTAGCGGAGGCCTACGAGCAGTACTTC. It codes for CASSSVLAEAYEQYF.

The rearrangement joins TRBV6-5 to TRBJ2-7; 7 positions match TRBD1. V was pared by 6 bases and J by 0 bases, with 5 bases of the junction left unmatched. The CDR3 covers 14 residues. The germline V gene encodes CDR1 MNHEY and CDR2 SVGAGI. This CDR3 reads CASRLGTASYEQYF. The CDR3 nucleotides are TGTGCCAGCAGACTCGGGACAGCCTCCTACGAGCAGTACTTC.

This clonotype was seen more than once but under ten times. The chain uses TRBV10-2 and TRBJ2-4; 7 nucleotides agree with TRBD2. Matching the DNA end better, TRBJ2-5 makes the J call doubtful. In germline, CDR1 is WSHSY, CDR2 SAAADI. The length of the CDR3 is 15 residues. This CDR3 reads CASSGFRAGVETQYF. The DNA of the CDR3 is TGCGCCAGCAGTGGTTTTCGGGCGGGGGTCGAGACCCAGTACTTC.

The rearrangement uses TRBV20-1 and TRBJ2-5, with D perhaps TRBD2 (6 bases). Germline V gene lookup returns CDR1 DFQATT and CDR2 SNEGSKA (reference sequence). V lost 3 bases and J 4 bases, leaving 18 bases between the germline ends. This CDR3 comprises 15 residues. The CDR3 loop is CSARDGAGSGETQYF. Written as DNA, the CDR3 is TGCAGTGCTAGGGACGGGGCGGGAAGCGGAGAGACCCAGTACTTC.

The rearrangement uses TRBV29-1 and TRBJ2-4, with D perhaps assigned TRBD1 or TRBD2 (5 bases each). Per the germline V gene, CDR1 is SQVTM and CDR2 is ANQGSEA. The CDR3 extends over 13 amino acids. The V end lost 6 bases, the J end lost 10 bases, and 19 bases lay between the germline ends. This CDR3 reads CSVGTASLRIQYF. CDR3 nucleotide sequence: TGCAGCGTGGGGACGGCATCCCTCCGGATTCAGTACTTC.

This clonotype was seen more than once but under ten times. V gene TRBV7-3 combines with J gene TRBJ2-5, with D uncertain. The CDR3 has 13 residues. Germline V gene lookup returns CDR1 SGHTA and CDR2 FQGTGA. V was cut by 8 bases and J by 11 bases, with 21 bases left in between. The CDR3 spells CASSAGQYNEQYF. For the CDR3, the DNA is TGTGCCAGCTCGGCTGGGCAGTACAATGAGCAGTACTTC.

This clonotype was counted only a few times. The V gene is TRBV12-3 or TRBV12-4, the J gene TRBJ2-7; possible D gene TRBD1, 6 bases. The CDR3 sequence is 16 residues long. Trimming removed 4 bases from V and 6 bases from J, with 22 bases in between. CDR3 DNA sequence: TGTGCCAGCAGTTCCATGAACAGGGTCGCCGTCCCCGAGCAGTACTTC. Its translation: CASSSMNRVAVPEQYF.

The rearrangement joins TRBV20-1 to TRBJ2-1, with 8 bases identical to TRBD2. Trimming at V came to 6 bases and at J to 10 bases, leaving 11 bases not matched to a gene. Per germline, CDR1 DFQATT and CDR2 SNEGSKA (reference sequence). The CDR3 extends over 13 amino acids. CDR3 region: CSAPSGGVREQFF. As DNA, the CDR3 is TGCAGTGCCCCTTCCGGGGGGGTGCGAGAGCAGTTCTTC.

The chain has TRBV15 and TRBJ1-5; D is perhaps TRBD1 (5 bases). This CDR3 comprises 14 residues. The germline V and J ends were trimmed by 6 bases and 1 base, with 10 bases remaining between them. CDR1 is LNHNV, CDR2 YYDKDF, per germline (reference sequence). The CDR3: CATRTGGSNQPQHF. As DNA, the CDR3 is TGTGCCACCAGAACAGGAGGGAGCAATCAGCCCCAGCATTTT. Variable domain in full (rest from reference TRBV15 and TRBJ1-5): DAMVIQNPRYQVTQFGKPVTLSCSQTLNHNVMYWYQQKSSQAPKLLFHYYDKDFNNEADTPDNFQSRRPNTSFCFLDIRSPGLGDTAMYLCATRTGGSNQPQHFGDGTRLSIL.

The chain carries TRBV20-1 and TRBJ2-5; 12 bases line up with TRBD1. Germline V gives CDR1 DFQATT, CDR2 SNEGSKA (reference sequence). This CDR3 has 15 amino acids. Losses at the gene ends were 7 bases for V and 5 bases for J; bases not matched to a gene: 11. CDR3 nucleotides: TGCAGTGTACCTAGGGACAGGGGGCGGGGTGAGACCCAGTACTTC. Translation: CSVPRDRGRGETQYF.

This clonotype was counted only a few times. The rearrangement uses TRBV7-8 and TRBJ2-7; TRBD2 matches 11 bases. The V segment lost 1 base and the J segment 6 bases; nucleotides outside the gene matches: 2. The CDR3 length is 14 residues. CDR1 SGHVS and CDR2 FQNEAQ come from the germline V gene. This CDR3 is CASSLVGTSGEQYF. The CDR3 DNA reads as TGTGCCAGCAGCTTAGTCGGGACTAGCGGCGAGCAGTACTTC.

In DNA, the CDR3 is TGTGCCAGCAGTGCCATAACGGGACTCTACAATGAGCAGTTCTTC. Its protein is CASSAITGLYNEQFF. The rearrangement joins TRBV6-1 to TRBJ2-1; D may be TRBD2 (6 bases). This CDR3 spans 15 amino acids. Trimming cost V 4 bases and J 3 bases, with 13 bases left between them. CDR1 and CDR2 (germline): MNHNS, SASEGT.

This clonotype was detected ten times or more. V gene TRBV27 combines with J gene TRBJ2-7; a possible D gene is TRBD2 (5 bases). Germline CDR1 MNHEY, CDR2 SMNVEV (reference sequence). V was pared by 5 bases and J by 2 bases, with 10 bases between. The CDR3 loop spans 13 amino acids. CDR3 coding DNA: TGTGCCAGCAGTCTAGCCCTCGCCTACGAGCAGTACTTC. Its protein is CASSLALAYEQYF.

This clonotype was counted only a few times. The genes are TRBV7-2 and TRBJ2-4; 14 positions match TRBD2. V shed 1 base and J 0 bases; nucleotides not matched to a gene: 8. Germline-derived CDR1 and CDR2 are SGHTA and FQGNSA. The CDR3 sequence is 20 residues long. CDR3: CASSLGFGTSGSRAKNIQYF. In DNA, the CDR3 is TGTGCCAGCAGCTTAGGCTTTGGGACTAGCGGGAGTCGAGCCAAAAACATTCAGTACTTC. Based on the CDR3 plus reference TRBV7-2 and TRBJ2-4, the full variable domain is GAGVSQSPSNKVTEKGKDVELRCDPISGHTALYWYRQSLGQGLEFLIYFQGNSAPDKSGLPSDRFSAERTGGSVSTLTIQRTQQEDSAVYLCASSLGFGTSGSRAKNIQYFGAGTRLSVL.

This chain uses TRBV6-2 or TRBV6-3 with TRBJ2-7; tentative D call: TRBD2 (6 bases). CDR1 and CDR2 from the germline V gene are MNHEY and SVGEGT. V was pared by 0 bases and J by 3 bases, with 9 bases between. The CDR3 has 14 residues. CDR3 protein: CASSYSGGIYEQYF. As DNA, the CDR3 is TGTGCCAGCAGTTACTCGGGGGGAATCTACGAGCAGTACTTC.

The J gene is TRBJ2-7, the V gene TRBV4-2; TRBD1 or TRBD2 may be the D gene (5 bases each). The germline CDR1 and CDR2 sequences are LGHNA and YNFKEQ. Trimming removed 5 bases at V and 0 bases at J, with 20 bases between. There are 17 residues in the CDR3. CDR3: CASSFGTSLENSYEQYF. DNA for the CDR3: TGTGCCAGCAGCTTTGGGACGTCCTTAGAGAACTCCTACGAGCAGTACTTC.

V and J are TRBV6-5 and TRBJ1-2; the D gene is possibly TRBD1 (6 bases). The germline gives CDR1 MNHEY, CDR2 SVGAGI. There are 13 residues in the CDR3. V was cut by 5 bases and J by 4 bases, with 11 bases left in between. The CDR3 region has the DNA TGTGCCAGCAGTACAGGGAGGGGCTATGGCTACACCTTC. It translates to CASSTGRGYGYTF.

The CDR3 loop is CASRRLELYEQYF. CDR3 nucleotides: TGTGCCAGCAGGAGACTTGAGCTATACGAGCAGTACTTC. The chain has TRBV11-2 and TRBJ2-7; D is undetermined. V dropped 6 bases and J dropped 4 bases, with 13 bases sitting between them. The CDR3 is 13 residues long. Germline CDR1 and CDR2: SGHAT and FQNNGV.

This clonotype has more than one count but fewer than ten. In nucleotides, the CDR3 is TGCGCCAGCAGCTTCAACCTCGGAAAAGAGACCCAGTACTTC. Translating gives CASSFNLGKETQYF. The V call is TRBV5-1, the J call TRBJ2-5; no firm D call. Trimming shortened V by 2 bases and J by 3 bases, and 11 bases separated the two germline ends. This CDR3 has 14 amino acids. Germline V gene data show CDR1 as SGHRS and CDR2 as YFSETQ.

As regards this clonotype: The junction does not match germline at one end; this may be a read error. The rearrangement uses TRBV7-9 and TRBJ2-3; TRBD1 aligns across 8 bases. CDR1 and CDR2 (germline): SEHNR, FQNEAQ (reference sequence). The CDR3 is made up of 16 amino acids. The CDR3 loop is CASSQGQGVNTGTQYF. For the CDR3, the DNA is TGTGCCAGCAGCCAAGGACAGGGAGTCAACACAGGTACGCAGTATTTT.

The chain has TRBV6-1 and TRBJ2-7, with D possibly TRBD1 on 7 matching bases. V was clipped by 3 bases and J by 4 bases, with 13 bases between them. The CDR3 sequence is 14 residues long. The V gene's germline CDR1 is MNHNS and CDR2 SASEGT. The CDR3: CASSETRGPYEQYF. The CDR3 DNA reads TGTGCCAGCAGTGAGACTAGGGGGCCGTACGAGCAGTACTTC.

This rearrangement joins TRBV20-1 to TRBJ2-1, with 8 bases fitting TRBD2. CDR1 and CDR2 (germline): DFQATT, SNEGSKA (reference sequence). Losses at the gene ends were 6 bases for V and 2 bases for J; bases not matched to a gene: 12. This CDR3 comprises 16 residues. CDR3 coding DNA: TGCAGTGCGGCTAGCGGGTTAGGGTTTACCTACAATGAGCAGTTCTTC. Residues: CSAASGLGFTYNEQFF.

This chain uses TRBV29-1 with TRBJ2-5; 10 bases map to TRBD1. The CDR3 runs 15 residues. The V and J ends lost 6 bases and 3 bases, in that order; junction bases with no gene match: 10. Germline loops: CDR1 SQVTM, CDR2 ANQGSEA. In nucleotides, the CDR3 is TGCAGCGTGGCAGAGACAGGGGGCGGGAAAGAGACCCAGTACTTC. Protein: CSVAETGGGKETQYF.

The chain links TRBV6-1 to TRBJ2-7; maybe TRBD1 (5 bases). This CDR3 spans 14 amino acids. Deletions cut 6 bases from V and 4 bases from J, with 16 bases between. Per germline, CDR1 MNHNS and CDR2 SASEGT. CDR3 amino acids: CASSKHDSSYEQYF. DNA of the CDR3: TGTGCCAGCAGCAAACACGACAGTTCGTACGAGCAGTACTTC.

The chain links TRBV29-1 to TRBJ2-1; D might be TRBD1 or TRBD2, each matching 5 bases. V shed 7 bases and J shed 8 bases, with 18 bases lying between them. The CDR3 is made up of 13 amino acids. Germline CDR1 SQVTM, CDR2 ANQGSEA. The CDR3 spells CSAPGHGGYEQFF. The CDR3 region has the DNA TGCAGCGCCCCGGGGCACGGTGGTTATGAGCAGTTCTTC.

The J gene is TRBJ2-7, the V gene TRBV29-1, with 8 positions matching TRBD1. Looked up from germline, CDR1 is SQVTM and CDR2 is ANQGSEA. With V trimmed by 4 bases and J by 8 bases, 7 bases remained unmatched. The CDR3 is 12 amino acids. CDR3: CSVAGQGTKQYF. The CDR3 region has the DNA TGCAGCGTTGCTGGACAGGGTACGAAGCAGTACTTC.

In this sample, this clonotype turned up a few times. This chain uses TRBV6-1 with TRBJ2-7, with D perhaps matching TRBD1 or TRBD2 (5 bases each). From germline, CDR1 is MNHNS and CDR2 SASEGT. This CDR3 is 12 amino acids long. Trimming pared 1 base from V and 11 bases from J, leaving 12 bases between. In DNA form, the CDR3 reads TGTGCCAGCAGTGAAGTTGGGGCCGGGGAGTACTTC. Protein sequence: CASSEVGAGEYF.

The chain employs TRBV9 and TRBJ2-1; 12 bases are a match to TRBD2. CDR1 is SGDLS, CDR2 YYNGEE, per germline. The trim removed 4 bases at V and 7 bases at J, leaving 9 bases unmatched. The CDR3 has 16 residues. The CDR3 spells CASSSRTSGVGNEQFF. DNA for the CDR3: TGTGCCAGCAGCTCCCGGACTAGCGGGGTGGGGAATGAGCAGTTCTTC.

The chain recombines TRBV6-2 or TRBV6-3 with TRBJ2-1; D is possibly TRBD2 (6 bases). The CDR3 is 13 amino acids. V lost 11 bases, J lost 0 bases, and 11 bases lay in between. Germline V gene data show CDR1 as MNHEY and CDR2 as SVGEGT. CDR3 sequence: CACRDSSYNEQFF. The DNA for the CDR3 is TGTGCCTGCCGGGACTCCTCCTACAATGAGCAGTTCTTC.

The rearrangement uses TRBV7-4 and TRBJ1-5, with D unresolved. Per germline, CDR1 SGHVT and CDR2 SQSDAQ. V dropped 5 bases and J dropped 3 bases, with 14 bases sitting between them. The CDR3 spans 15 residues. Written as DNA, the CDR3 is TGTGCCAGCAGCCAACGACGGAACTACAATCAGCCCCAGCATTTT. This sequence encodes CASSQRRNYNQPQHF. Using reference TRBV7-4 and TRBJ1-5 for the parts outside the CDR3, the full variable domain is GAGVSQSPRYKVAKRGRDVALRCDSISGHVTLYWYRQTLGQGSEVLTYSQSDAQRDKSGRPSGRFSAERPERSVSTLKIQRTEQGDSAVYLCASSQRRNYNQPQHFGDGTRLSIL.

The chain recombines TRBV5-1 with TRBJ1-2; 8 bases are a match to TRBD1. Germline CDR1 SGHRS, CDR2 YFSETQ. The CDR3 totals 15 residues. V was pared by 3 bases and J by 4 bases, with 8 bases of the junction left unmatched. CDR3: CASSSQRTGIYGYTF. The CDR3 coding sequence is TGCGCCAGCAGCTCTCAGAGGACAGGGATCTATGGCTACACCTTC.

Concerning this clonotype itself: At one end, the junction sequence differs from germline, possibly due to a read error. CDR3 residues: CVILVGNEQFF. In DNA form, the CDR3 reads TGTGTCATCTTGGTGGGCAATGAGCAGTTCTTC. The J gene is TRBJ2-1, the V gene TRBV10-3; D not certain. The germline CDR1 and CDR2 sequences are ENHRY and SYGVKD. CDR3 length: 11 amino acids.